This T cell receptor beta chain appears in the sequencing data of a study of control samples from healthy donors and cancer patients. The repertoire was sequenced with immunoSEQ multiplex PCR; TCRdb's copy has only in-frame clones and lacks some. The table records about 82,000 clones, around 87% of them present only once. This CDR3 spans 14 amino acids. The V and J ends lost 5 bases and 4 bases, in that order; junction bases with no gene match: 6. Germline V gene lookup returns CDR1 MNHEY and CDR2 SMNVEV (reference sequence). The sequence was obtained from a man in his fifties in good health. Specimen: blood. V gene TRBV27 combines with J gene TRBJ1-2, with 8 bases that match TRBD1. The CDR3 nucleotides are TGTGCCAGCAGTATGACAGGGGTCGCCTATGGCTACACCTTC. It is translated as CASSMTGVAYGYTF.